This TCR beta chain was captured by sequencing in a study of cytomegalovirus exposure and HLA in healthy donors. Study-wide results and limits: Later analysis indicated greater clonal expansion among HLA-associated TCR beta chains than among equally common other chains.

Notes on this clone: The antigen is unknown.

Primers included in the PCR were 60 Vbeta and 13 Jbeta primers. Assay: immunoSEQ multiplex PCR; the TCRdb copy retains only in-frame clones and omits some. This table has more than 150,000 clones, 82% appearing once. Per the germline V gene, CDR1 is MNHEY and CDR2 is SVGAGI. The CDR3 is 13 residues long. Trimming pared 6 bases from V and 6 bases from J, leaving 12 bases between. This chain connects TRBV6-5 to TRBJ2-1; the D gene is possibly TRBD2 (6 bases). Sequenced: PBMCs. The TCR was taken from a woman aged 50 to 65 in good health and CMV-seropositive. As DNA, the CDR3 is TGTGCCAGCAGCGCCCCGACTAGCAATGAGCAGTTCTTC. Its translation is CASSAPTSNEQFF.